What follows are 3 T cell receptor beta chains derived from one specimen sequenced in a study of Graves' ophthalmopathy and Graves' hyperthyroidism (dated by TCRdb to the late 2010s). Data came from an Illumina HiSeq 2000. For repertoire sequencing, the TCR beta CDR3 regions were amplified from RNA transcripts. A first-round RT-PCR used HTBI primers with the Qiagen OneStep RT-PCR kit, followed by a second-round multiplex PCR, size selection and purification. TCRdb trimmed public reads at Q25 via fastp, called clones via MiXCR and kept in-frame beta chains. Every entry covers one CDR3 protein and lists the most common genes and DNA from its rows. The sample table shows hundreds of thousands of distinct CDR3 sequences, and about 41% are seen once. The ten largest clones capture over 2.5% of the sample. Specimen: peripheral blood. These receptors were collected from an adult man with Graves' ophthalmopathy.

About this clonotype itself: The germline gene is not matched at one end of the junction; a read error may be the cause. The CDR3 loop reads CATSRGRGQTEAF. As DNA, the CDR3 is TGTGCCACCAGCAGAGGAAGGGGTCAAACTGAAGCTTTC. The chain recombines TRBV15 with TRBJ2-6, with D possibly TRBD1 on 5 matching bases. CDR3 size: 13 residues. Germline CDR1 is LNHNV and CDR2 is YYDKDF (reference sequence).

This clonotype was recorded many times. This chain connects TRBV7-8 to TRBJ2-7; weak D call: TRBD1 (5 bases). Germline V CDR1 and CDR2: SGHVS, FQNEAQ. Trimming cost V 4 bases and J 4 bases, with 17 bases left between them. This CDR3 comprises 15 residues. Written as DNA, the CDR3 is TGTGCCAGCAGCTCCACAACCCAGGGAATTTACGAGCAGTACTTC. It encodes CASSSTTQGIYEQYF.

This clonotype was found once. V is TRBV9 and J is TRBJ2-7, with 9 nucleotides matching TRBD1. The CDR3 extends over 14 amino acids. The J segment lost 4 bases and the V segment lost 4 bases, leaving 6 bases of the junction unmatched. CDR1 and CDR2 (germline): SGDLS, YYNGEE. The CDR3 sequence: CASSIGTGRYEQYF. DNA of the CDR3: TGTGCCAGCAGCATCGGGACAGGGAGGTACGAGCAGTACTTC. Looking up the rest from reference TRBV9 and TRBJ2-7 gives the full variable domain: DSGVTQTPKHLITATGQRVTLRCSPRSGDLSVYWYQQSLDQGLQFLIQYYNGEERAKGNILERFSAQQFPDLHSELNLSSLELGDSALYFCASSIGTGRYEQYFGPGTRLTVT.